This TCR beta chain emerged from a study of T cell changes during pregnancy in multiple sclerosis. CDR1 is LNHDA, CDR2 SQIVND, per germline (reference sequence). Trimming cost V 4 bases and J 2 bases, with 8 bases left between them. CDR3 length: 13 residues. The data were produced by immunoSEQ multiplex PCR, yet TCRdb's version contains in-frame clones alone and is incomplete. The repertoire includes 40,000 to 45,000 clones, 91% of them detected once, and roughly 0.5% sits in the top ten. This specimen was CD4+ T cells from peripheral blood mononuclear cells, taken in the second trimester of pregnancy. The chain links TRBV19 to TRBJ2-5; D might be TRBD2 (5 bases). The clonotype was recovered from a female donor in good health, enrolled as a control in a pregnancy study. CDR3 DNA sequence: TGTGCCAGTAGTACCGGGATGCAAGAGACCCAGTACTTC. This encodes CASSTGMQETQYF.